This T cell receptor (beta chain) comes out of a study of shared clonotypes between healthy human individuals. Terminally differentiated effector memory CD45RA+ cells were excluded by CCR7 positive selection of CD45RO-negative cells. Per germline, CDR1 MNHNS and CDR2 SASEGT. This CDR3 comprises 14 residues. V dropped 5 bases and J dropped 6; count of bases not matched to a gene: 6. Assay used: immunoSEQ multiplex PCR; TCRdb lists only in-frame clones, some missing. Of about 590,000 clones in the sample, around 95% are singletons; the top ten hold 0.11%. The genes are TRBV6-1 and TRBJ2-1, with 8 bases that match TRBD2. The sample consisted of naive CD8+ T cells sorted from blood. The source is a woman aged 25 to 39 in good health. The CDR3 DNA sequence: TGTGCCAGCAGTACCGGGACTAGACGCAATGAGCAGTTCTTC. Amino acid sequence: CASSTGTRRNEQFF.